The rows below give T cell receptor beta chains drawn from one sample of a study of blood T cell repertoires in COVID-19. Produced via immunoSEQ multiplex PCR; TCRdb's table is partial and in-frame only. Counted here are hundreds of thousands of clones, 84% occurring once; the ten biggest clones make up 7.5% to 9%. What was sequenced was peripheral blood. These receptors originate from a human donor in a cohort sampled during active COVID-19. CDR3s include the opening cysteine and the closing phenylalanine or tryptophan. D genes are given only for firm matches. Not all rows give a size; the values are once, few, many and, for expanded clones, a class.

d_gene,abundance,j_gene,v_gene,CDR3nt,CDR3aa
-,-,TRBJ2-3,TRBV12-3/TRBV12-4,TGTGCCAGCAGTTTCTCCTCCCTAGATACGCAGTATTTT,CASSFSSLDTQYF
TRBD2,-,TRBJ2-1,TRBV7-3,TGTGCCAGCAGCTCCCAACCCCGACTTCGCGGGAGACTGGAGGGTGAGCAGTTCTTC,CASSSQPRLRGRLEGEQFF
-,-,TRBJ2-7,TRBV7-2,TGTGCCAGCAGCTTAGAGGCTACAGGTCCCTACGAGCAGTACTTC,CASSLEATGPYEQYF
-,-,TRBJ2-3,TRBV6-5,TGTGCCAGCACCCCGAGCGTCGATACGCAGTATTTT,CASTPSVDTQYF
-,-,TRBJ1-1,TRBV12-3/TRBV12-4,TGTGCCAGCACTCCAGTGGGGGCCTATGAAGCTTTCTTT,CASTPVGAYEAFF
TRBD2,-,TRBJ2-1,TRBV4-2,TGTGCCAGCAGCCAAGATTGGACTAGCGAGGATGAGCAGTTCTTC,CASSQDWTSEDEQFF
-,-,TRBJ2-1,TRBV3-1/TRBV3-2,TGTGCCAGCACCCAGGACAAAAAAGGGAGGACCGCCTACAATGAGCAGTTCTTC,CASTQDKKGRTAYNEQFF
TRBD1,-,TRBJ2-5,TRBV3-1/TRBV3-2,TGTGCCAGCAGCTCAAGATCATGGACAGGGGGCGAGACCCAGTACTTC,CASSSRSWTGGETQYF
TRBD2,-,TRBJ2-1,TRBV5-6,TGTGCCAGCAGATCGGGACTAGCGGATTACAATGAGCAGTTCTTC,CASRSGLADYNEQFF
TRBD1,-,TRBJ1-2,TRBV6-5,TGTGCCAGCAGTTACGACAGGGGACTTTGGGGCTACACCTTC,CASSYDRGLWGYTF
-,few,TRBJ2-7,TRBV2,TGTGCCAGCAGCAGTAAACGCTACGAGCAGTACTTC,CASSSKRYEQYF
-,-,TRBJ1-3,TRBV7-2,TGTGCCAGCAGCTTAGGACTCTCTGGAAACACCATATATTTT,CASSLGLSGNTIYF